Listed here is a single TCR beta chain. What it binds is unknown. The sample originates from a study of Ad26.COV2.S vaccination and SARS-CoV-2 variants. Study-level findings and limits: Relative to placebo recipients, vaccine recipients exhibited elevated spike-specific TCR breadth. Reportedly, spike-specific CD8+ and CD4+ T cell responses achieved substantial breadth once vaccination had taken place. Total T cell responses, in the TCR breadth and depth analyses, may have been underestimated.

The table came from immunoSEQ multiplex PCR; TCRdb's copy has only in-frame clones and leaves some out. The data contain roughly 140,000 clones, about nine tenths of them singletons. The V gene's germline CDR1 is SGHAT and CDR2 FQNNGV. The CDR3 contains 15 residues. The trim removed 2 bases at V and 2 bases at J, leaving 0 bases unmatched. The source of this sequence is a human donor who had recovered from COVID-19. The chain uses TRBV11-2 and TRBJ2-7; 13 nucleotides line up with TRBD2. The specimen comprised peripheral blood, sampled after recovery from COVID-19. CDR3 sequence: CASSLTSGGAYEQYF. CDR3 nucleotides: TGTGCCAGCAGCTTAACTAGCGGGGGGGCCTACGAGCAGTACTTC.